Here is one T cell receptor (beta chain) with its context. Its antigen is as yet unknown. Naive CD8+ T cells had a CD45RO-CCR7+CD27+CD95- phenotype. The record originates from a study of CXCR3-negative and CXCR3-positive naive CD8 T cells. UMI-labeled 5' RACE TRB cDNA libraries were prepared from the cells. TCRdb processed the 5' RACE reads again and assigns one entry to each CDR3 protein, with no DNA. This repertoire includes 55,000 to 70,000 distinct CDR3 sequences. Study results and limitations: Naive subsets did not differ in surface CD5, and TRB CDR3 properties served to infer TCR strength. Naive cells that were CXCR3-positive had more hydrophobic TRB CDR3s (compared with CXCR3-negative naive cells).

Germline V gene data show CDR1 as SSHAT and CDR2 as FNYEAQ (reference sequence). CDR3 length: 15 residues. The sequenced material came from naive CXCR3+ CD8+ T cells from blood. Subset reported: CD45RO-CCR7+CD27+CD95- naive CD8+ T cells expressing CXCR3 (TNR3+). J is TRBJ2-1 and V is TRBV7-7; lacking DNA, the TRBD2 call made by TCRdb goes unchecked. This sequence originates from a human donor in good health. Some clones in this sample may be carry-over from other donors' samples. The CDR3 protein is CTSSRGGPPYNEQFF.